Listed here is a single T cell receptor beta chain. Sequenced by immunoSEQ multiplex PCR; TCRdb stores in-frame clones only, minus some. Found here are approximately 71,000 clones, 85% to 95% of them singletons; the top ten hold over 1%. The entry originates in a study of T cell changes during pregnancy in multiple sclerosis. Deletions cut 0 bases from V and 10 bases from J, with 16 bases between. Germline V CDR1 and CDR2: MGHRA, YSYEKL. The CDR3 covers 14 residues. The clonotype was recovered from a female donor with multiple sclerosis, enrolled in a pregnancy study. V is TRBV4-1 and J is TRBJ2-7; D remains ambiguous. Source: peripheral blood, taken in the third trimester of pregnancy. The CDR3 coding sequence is TGCGCCAGCAGCCAAGATGGAGACCACGCGCTTCAGTACTTC. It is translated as CASSQDGDHALQYF.